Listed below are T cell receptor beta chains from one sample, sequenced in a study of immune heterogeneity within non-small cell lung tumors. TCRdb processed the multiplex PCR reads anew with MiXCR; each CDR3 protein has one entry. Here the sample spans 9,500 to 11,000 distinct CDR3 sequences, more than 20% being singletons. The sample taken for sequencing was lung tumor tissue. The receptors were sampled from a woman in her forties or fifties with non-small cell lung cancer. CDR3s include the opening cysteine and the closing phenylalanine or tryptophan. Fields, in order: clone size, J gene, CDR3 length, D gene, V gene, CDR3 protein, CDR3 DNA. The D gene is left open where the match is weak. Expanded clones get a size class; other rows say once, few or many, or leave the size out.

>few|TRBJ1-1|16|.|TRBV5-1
CASGHGQGSGNTEAFF
TGCGCCAGCGGCCACGGGCAGGGGAGTGGGAACACTGAAGCTTTCTTT
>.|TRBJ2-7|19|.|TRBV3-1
CASSHFRDRARDYSYEQYF
TGTGCCAGCAGCCATTTCAGGGATCGAGCACGAGATTACTCCTACGAGCAGTACTTC
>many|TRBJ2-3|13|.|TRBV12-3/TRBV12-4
CASRQPGTDTQYF
TGTGCCAGCCGACAGCCTGGCACAGATACGCAGTATTTT
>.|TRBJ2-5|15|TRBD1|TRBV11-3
CASSRNQGAGETQYF
TGTGCCAGCAGCCGAAATCAGGGGGCAGGGGAGACCCAGTACTTC
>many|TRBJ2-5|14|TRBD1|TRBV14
CASSQNRGHETQYF
TGTGCCAGCAGCCAAAACAGGGGGCATGAGACCCAGTACTTC
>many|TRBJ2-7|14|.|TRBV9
CASSVRPGNSEQYF
TGTGCCAGCAGCGTTAGGCCAGGGAATAGCGAGCAGTACTTC
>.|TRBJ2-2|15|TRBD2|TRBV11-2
CAGSLSGANTGEMFF
TGTGCCGGCAGCTTAAGCGGGGCGAACACCGGGGAGATGTTTTTT
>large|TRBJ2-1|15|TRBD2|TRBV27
CASSLSRGGLNEQFF
TGTGCCAGCAGTTTATCAAGGGGAGGGCTCAATGAGCAGTTCTTC
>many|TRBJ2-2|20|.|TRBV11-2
CASSSRWGPGTKSLGGELFF
TGTGCCAGCAGCTCTAGATGGGGGCCCGGGACAAAGAGTCTCGGCGGGGAGCTGTTTTTT
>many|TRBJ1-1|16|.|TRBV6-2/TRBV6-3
CASSYRPGGWDTEAFF
TGTGCCAGCAGTTACCGCCCCGGGGGTTGGGACACTGAAGCTTTCTTT
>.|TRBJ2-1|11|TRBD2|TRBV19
CASSSSGKQFF
TGTGCCAGTAGTAGTAGCGGGAAGCAGTTCTTC
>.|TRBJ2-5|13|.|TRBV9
CASSVEGIETQYF
TGTGCCAGCAGCGTAGAAGGAATAGAGACCCAGTACTTC
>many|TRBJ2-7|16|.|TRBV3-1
CASSQDRSTRVYEQYF
TGTGCCAGCAGCCAAGATCGCTCAACCCGGGTCTACGAGCAGTACTTC
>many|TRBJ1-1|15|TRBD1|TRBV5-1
CASSLGDRVNTEAFF
TGCGCCAGCAGCTTGGGGGACAGGGTTAACACTGAAGCTTTCTTT
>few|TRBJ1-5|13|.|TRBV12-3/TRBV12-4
CASSLQGGQPQHF
TGTGCCAGCAGTCTGCAGGGAGGCCAGCCCCAGCATTTT
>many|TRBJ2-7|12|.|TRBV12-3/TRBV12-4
CASSSLPGEQYF
TGTGCCAGCAGCTCTCTACCGGGGGAGCAGTACTTC
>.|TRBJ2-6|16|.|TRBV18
CASSRPVISGANVLTF
TGTGCCAGCTCCCGTCCGGTCATATCTGGGGCGAACGTCCTGACTTTC
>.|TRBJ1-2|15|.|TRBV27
CASSLNGQLSYGYTF
TGTGCCAGCAGTTTGAATGGACAGTTGTCCTATGGCTACACCTTC
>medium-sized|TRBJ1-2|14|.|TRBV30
CAWNSGGWNYGYTF
TGTGCCTGGAACTCGGGTGGTTGGAACTATGGCTACACCTTC
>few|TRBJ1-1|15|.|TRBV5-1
CARRGGGDLNTEAFF
TGCGCCAGAAGGGGCGGAGGGGACCTGAACACTGAAGCTTTCTTT
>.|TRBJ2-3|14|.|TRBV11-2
CASSLAAGIDTQYF
TGTGCCAGCAGCTTAGCGGCAGGGATAGATACGCAGTATTTT
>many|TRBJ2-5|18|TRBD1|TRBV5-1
CASSLPPGQGVVGETQYF
TGCGCCAGCAGCCTCCCACCGGGACAGGGGGTCGTTGGGGAGACCCAGTACTTC
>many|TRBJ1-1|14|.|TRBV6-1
CASSSFSVNTEAFF
TGTGCCAGCAGTTCGTTTTCAGTAAACACTGAAGCTTTCTTT
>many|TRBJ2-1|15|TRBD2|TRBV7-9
CASLSRGGIYNEQFF
TGTGCCAGCCTGTCACGGGGGGGAATCTACAATGAGCAGTTCTTC